The 13 T cell receptor beta chains below all came from one sample that was sequenced in a study of CD8 T cells in Susac syndrome. RNA amounts of about 0.5 to 1 ug underwent reverse transcription with random hexamers. In TCRdb, the immunoSEQ multiplex PCR reads were re-called with MiXCR into one record per CDR3 protein. The sample lists 95,000 to 150,000 distinct CDR3 sequences; under 96% were seen once. The sequencing input was CD4+ T cells from PBMCs. The receptors originated from a human donor with Susac syndrome.

The V and J genes are TRBV18 and TRBJ2-5; 7 bases align to TRBD2. CDR1 is KGHSH, CDR2 LQKENI, per germline. CDR3 size: 15 residues. Trimming removed 6 bases from V and 3 bases from J; junction bases left unmatched: 10. The CDR3 spells CASSPHLAGEETQYF. CDR3 nucleotide sequence: TGTGCCAGCTCCCCCCACTTGGCGGGAGAAGAGACCCAGTACTTC.

The chain uses TRBV15 and TRBJ2-3; D is unclear. The CDR3 is 13 amino acids. Germline loops: CDR1 LNHNV, CDR2 YYDKDF (reference sequence). The germline V and J ends were trimmed by 0 bases and 8 bases, with 9 bases remaining between them. The CDR3 loop reads CATSRDRQGTQYF. Here the CDR3 DNA reads TGTGCCACCAGCAGAGATCGTCAAGGTACGCAGTATTTT.

This chain links TRBV29-1 with TRBJ2-2, with 7 bases matching TRBD1. Per germline, CDR1 SQVTM and CDR2 ANQGSEA. The V and J ends lost 7 bases and 1 base, in that order; junction bases with no gene match: 9. The CDR3 sequence is 15 residues long. The CDR3 DNA is TGCAGCGCCGGCCGGGACAGCGTGAACACCGGGGAGCTGTTTTTT. Translation gives CSAGRDSVNTGELFF.

V is TRBV6-2 or TRBV6-3 and J is TRBJ2-5, with D possibly TRBD2 on 6 matching bases. The V and J ends lost 2 bases and 2 bases respectively, with 12 bases between them. This CDR3 is built from 15 residues. Germline V gene data show CDR1 as MNHEY and CDR2 as SVGEGT. The CDR3 DNA follows: TGTGCCAGCAGTTACGTCGCGGGAAAACAAGAGACCCAGTACTTC. Its protein product is CASSYVAGKQETQYF.

The chain has TRBV28 and TRBJ2-7; no clear D. The CDR3 totals 11 residues. V shed 3 bases and J shed 3 bases, with 3 bases lying between them. Germline lookup yields CDR1 MDHEN and CDR2 SYDVKM. CDR3 region: CASSFRYEQYF. For the CDR3, the DNA is TGTGCCAGCAGTTTCCGCTACGAGCAGTACTTC.

The chain carries TRBV4-2 and TRBJ2-1, with 13 nucleotides matching TRBD2. Germline lookup yields CDR1 LGHNA and CDR2 YNFKEQ. CDR3 length: 14 amino acids. Germline trimming cut 2 bases from V and 15 bases from J; bases unmatched to any gene: 7. This chain's CDR3 is CASSQPGTSGITFF. The CDR3 DNA is TGTGCCAGCAGCCAACCTGGGACTAGCGGGATCACGTTCTTC.

V is TRBV27 and J is TRBJ2-6; D is unresolved. Per germline, CDR1 MNHEY and CDR2 SMNVEV (reference sequence). The CDR3 covers 17 residues. V lost 6 bases, J lost 0 bases, and 15 bases lay in between. The CDR3 loop is CASSPAVGLSGANVLTF. The DNA for the CDR3 is TGTGCCAGCAGCCCCGCCGTCGGGCTCTCTGGGGCCAACGTCCTGACTTTC.

This chain connects TRBV21-1 to TRBJ1-3. TRBV21-1 is flagged as a pseudogene. There are 13 residues in the CDR3. The CDR3 sequence is CASSYLTGNTIYF. The DNA of the CDR3 is TGTGCCAGCAGCTACTTAACTGGAAACACCATATATTTT.

The gene calls are TRBV15 and TRBJ1-2, with D unresolved. V lost 2 bases and J 4 bases, leaving 11 bases between the germline ends. Germline CDR1 reads LNHNV; CDR2 reads YYDKDF (reference sequence). The CDR3 covers 14 residues. DNA for the CDR3: TGTGCCACCAGCAGACCCGGACCCCTCTATGGCTACACCTTC. Its translation is CATSRPGPLYGYTF.

The chain couples TRBV29-1 to TRBJ2-5; maybe TRBD1 (6 bases). Looked up from germline, CDR1 is SQVTM and CDR2 is ANQGSEA. CDR3 length equals 14 residues. Trimming cost V 6 bases and J 4 bases, with 18 bases left between them. Here the CDR3 reads CSVDVTGFGETQYF. DNA of the CDR3: TGCAGCGTGGACGTAACAGGGTTCGGAGAGACCCAGTACTTC. Looking up the rest from reference TRBV29-1 and TRBJ2-5 gives the full variable domain: SAVISQKPSRDICQRGTSLTIQCQVDSQVTMMFWYRQQPGQSLTLIATANQGSEATYESGFVIDKFPISRPNLTFSTLTVSNMSPEDSSIYLCSVDVTGFGETQYFGPGTRLLVL.

V and J are TRBV11-2 and TRBJ2-5, with 12 nucleotides matching TRBD2. The CDR3 runs to 15 residues. V was pared by 6 bases and J by 5 bases, with 7 bases of the junction left unmatched. Germline V gene sequence: CDR1 SGHAT, CDR2 FQNNGV. The CDR3 coding sequence is TGTGCCAGCAGACCCCGACTAGCGGGAGAGGAGACCCAGTACTTC. Its translation: CASRPRLAGEETQYF. Looking up the rest from reference TRBV11-2 and TRBJ2-5 gives the full variable domain: EAGVAQSPRYKIIEKRQSVAFWCNPISGHATLYWYQQILGQGPKLLIQFQNNGVVDDSQLPKDRFSAERLKGVDSTLKIQPAKLEDSAVYLCASRPRLAGEETQYFGPGTRLLVL.

The V gene is TRBV7-8, the J gene TRBJ2-2; 9 bases agree with TRBD2. Trimming took 5 bases from V and 4 from J; bases not matched to a gene: 8. Germline CDR1 is SGHVS and CDR2 is FQNEAQ. The CDR3 consists of 16 residues. CDR3 loop: CASSLMTSGSTGELFF. The CDR3 DNA is TGTGCCAGCAGCCTGATGACTAGCGGAAGCACCGGGGAGCTGTTTTTT. The complete variable domain, with remaining parts taken from reference TRBV7-8 and TRBJ2-2, reads GAGVSQSPRYKVAKRGQDVALRCDPISGHVSLFWYQQALGQGPEFLTYFQNEAQLDKSGLPSDRFFAERPEGSVSTLKIQRTQQEDSAVYLCASSLMTSGSTGELFFGEGSRLTVL.

This clonotype has a single count. V gene TRBV29-1 combines with J gene TRBJ2-7, with 14 nucleotides matching TRBD2. V lost 7 bases to trimming and J lost 0 bases; unmatched junction nucleotides: 5. This CDR3 is 15 amino acids long. Germline CDR1 reads SQVTM; CDR2 reads ANQGSEA. DNA of the CDR3: TGCAGCGCAAGACTAGCGGGAGGGAACTCCTACGAGCAGTACTTC. It yields the protein CSARLAGGNSYEQYF.